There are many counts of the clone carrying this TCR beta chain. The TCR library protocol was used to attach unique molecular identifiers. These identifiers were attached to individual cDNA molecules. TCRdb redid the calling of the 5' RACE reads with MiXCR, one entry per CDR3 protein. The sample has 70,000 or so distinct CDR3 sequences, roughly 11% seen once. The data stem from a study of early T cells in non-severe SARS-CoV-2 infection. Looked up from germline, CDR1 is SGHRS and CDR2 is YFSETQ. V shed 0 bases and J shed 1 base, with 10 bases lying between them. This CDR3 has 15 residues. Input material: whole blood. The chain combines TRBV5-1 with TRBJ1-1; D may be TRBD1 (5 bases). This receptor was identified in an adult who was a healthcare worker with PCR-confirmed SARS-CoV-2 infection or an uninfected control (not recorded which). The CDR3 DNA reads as TGCGCCAGCAGCTTGGGTGGGACGGGGAACACTGAAGCTTTCTTT. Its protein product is CASSLGGTGNTEAFF.